This is a list of T cell receptor beta chains from one sample in a study of T cells in Graves' hyperthyroidism and ophthalmopathy. TCRdb fed the multiplex PCR reads into MiXCR, producing one record per CDR3 protein. Among 160,000 or so distinct CDR3 sequences listed, roughly 9.4% were seen once. Material: blood. The source is a woman between 18 and 29 years old with Graves' hyperthyroidism that later progressed to Graves' ophthalmopathy. Both conserved end residues are part of each CDR3. D genes are given only for firm matches. Clone size is stated in some rows and not others, as once, few, many or a class when expanded.

D gene,V gene,J gene,clone size,CDR3 DNA,CDR3 protein
TRBD1,TRBV13,TRBJ1-1,many,TGTGCCAGCAGCGAACAACAGGGGGGGAAGAACACTGAAGCTTTCTTT,CASSEQQGGKNTEAFF
TRBD1,TRBV6-1,TRBJ2-7,many,TGTGCCAGCATCGCGGACAGGGCCTCCTACGAGCAGTACTTC,CASIADRASYEQYF
TRBD1,TRBV30,TRBJ1-4,many,TGTGCCTGGAGCGCTAGAGGGGGCTCGAATGAAAAACTGTTTTTT,CAWSARGGSNEKLFF
TRBD1,TRBV10-3,TRBJ1-1,many,TGTGCCACCCTCCCTCGGACAGGGGGGTTAAGGGGCACTGAAGCTTTCTTT,CATLPRTGGLRGTEAFF
TRBD1,TRBV28,TRBJ2-5,many,TGTGCCAGCAGTTCAGGACAGGAGAAAGAGACCCAGTACTTC,CASSSGQEKETQYF
TRBD1,TRBV27,TRBJ2-1,-,TGTGCCAGCAGTTTATGGGGACAGGGCGACAATGAGCAGTTCTTC,CASSLWGQGDNEQFF
-,TRBV11-2,TRBJ1-2,many,TGTGCCAGCAGCTTCCCAGGGCTATCCTATGGCTACACCTTC,CASSFPGLSYGYTF
-,TRBV28,TRBJ1-6,many,TGTGCCAGCAGTGGCCCGGGACCCTACAATTCACCCCTCCACTTT,CASSGPGPYNSPLHF
TRBD1,TRBV9,TRBJ2-5,many,TGTGCCAGCAGCCCCCGGACAGGACGCTCACAAGAGACCCAGTACTTC,CASSPRTGRSQETQYF
-,TRBV9,TRBJ1-4,-,TGTGCCAGCAGCGCCGACAGTAAAAATGAAAAACTGTTTTTT,CASSADSKNEKLFF
-,TRBV2,TRBJ1-2,many,TGTGCCAGCAGTGAAGCGGCAGGGAACTATGGCTACACCTTC,CASSEAAGNYGYTF
TRBD1,TRBV9,TRBJ2-5,-,TGTGCCAGCAGCGTAGGTGGGGGACAGGGAGGCGAGACCCAGTACTTC,CASSVGGGQGGETQYF
-,TRBV7-2,TRBJ2-3,many,TGTGCCAGCAGCCCCCAAGGCAATACGCAGTATTTT,CASSPQGNTQYF
-,TRBV5-8,TRBJ2-7,-,TGTGCCAGCAGCTTGGGCTTTTTACGCGGTGACAACTACGGGCAGTACTTC,CASSLGFLRGDNYGQYF
-,TRBV19,TRBJ1-5,many,TGTGCCAGTAGTGGTGGGGTGGTTCAGCCCCAGCATTTT,CASSGGVVQPQHF
-,TRBV28,TRBJ1-4,many,TGTGCCAGCAGTCAGAATGAAAAACTGTTTTTT,CASSQNEKLFF
TRBD1,TRBV20-1,TRBJ2-7,many,TGCAGTGCTAGAGAACACAGGGGCAGGAACTACGAGCAGTACTTC,CSAREHRGRNYEQYF
-,TRBV27,TRBJ2-2,few,TGTGCCAGCAGTTTATCGAGCACCGGGGAGCTGTTTTTT,CASSLSSTGELFF
TRBD2,TRBV7-8,TRBJ2-7,many,TGTGCCAGCAGCTTAGCCCTAGCGGGAGCTCCGAACGAGCAGTACTTC,CASSLALAGAPNEQYF
TRBD2,TRBV20-1,TRBJ2-5,many,TGCAGTGCAGATACTAGCGGACAAGAGACCCAGTACTTC,CSADTSGQETQYF
TRBD1,TRBV12-3/TRBV12-4,TRBJ1-2,-,TGTGCCAGCAGTCCGGGACAGGCCGTCTATGGCTACACCTTC,CASSPGQAVYGYTF
-,TRBV20-1,TRBJ1-5,many,TGCAGTGCTAGAGGTTCCCGGTTACAGGACACCAATCAGCCCCAGCATTTT,CSARGSRLQDTNQPQHF
TRBD1,TRBV19,TRBJ1-1,many,TGTGCCAGGCCAGGGGGCACTGAAGCTTTCTTT,CARPGGTEAFF
-,TRBV6-2/TRBV6-3,TRBJ2-6,many,TGTGCCAGCAGCCGTGGGGCCAACGTCCTGACTTTC,CASSRGANVLTF
-,TRBV10-3,TRBJ1-2,many,TGTGCCATCAGTGAGTCGCCGGGAGGCTACACCTTC,CAISESPGGYTF
-,TRBV28,TRBJ1-5,many,TGTGCCAGCTGGGCAGGCTTCTTGGCCGATAGCAATCAGCCCCAGCATTTT,CASWAGFLADSNQPQHF
-,TRBV2,TRBJ1-6,many,TGTGCCAGCAGAACCTATAATTCACCCCTCCACTTT,CASRTYNSPLHF
-,TRBV2,TRBJ1-4,many,TGTGCCAGCAGGGGCCAGCCATCTTCGGAAAAACTGTTTTTT,CASRGQPSSEKLFF
-,TRBV6-1,TRBJ1-5,many,TGTGCCAGCAGTATCCAGAATACCCGTAAACAGCCCCAGCATTTT,CASSIQNTRKQPQHF
-,TRBV28,TRBJ1-1,many,TGTGCCAGCAGTTCCCCGGGGGGGGATGAAGCTTTCTTT,CASSSPGGDEAFF
TRBD1,TRBV10-1,TRBJ2-7,many,TGCGCCAGCAGTGGGCATCGACAGGGAACCTACGAGCAGTACTTC,CASSGHRQGTYEQYF
TRBD2,TRBV11-2,TRBJ2-3,many,TGTGCCAGCAGCCCAGCGGGGGCTAGCACAGATACGCAGTATTTT,CASSPAGASTDTQYF
-,TRBV5-4,TRBJ2-5,-,TGTGCCAGCAGCAACCTGGGCCCCCTGGAGACCCAGTACTTC,CASSNLGPLETQYF
-,TRBV6-1,TRBJ1-4,-,TGTGCCAGCAGTAGATCGCTAAATGAAAAACTGTTTTTT,CASSRSLNEKLFF
-,TRBV24-1,TRBJ1-1,many,TGTGCCACCAGGCGAACAGACATGAACACTGAAGCTTTCTTT,CATRRTDMNTEAFF
TRBD2,TRBV5-5,TRBJ2-1,many,TGTGCCAGCAGGGCGGGGGGGTCCAATGAGCAGTTCTTC,CASRAGGSNEQFF
TRBD2,TRBV27,TRBJ2-1,-,TGTGCCAGCAGTTTATCCGCGGGAGGGGCTGCACCAAGGGGGTTGGTCTTC,CASSLSAGGAAPRGLVF
TRBD2,TRBV3-1,TRBJ2-2,-,TGTGCCAGCAGCCAGCCCGGACTAGCGGGGAACACCGGGGAGCTGTTTTTT,CASSQPGLAGNTGELFF
-,TRBV30,TRBJ1-6,many,TGTGCCTGGAGTGTACTTGACGGCGGCGGAGGGTCACCCCTCCACTTT,CAWSVLDGGGGSPLHF
-,TRBV3-1,TRBJ2-3,few,TGTGCCAGCAGCCAAGTTTTGGGGGCTTTGACAGATACGCAGTATTTT,CASSQVLGALTDTQYF
-,TRBV19,TRBJ2-3,many,TGTGCCAGTAGTATAGATAATTTTCGAGGTACGCAGTATTTT,CASSIDNFRGTQYF